The rows below give T cell receptor beta chains drawn from one sample of a study of blood T cell repertoires in COVID-19. Clones were sequenced by immunoSEQ multiplex PCR, and TCRdb holds only the in-frame ones, with some missing. The table shows about 160,000 clones, with roughly 84% occurring only once. Sequencing used peripheral blood. The receptors were sampled from a woman of 80 years or more with active or convalescent COVID-19. CDR3s include the opening cysteine and the closing phenylalanine or tryptophan. A D gene is named only where the DNA matches it firmly. Size tells how often a clone was seen (once, few, many) or the class of an expanded clone, and some rows leave it out.

d_call: -; j_call: TRBJ1-2; clone_size: -; v_call: TRBV29-1; cdr3_nt: TGCAGCGTTGAAATATTATCCTATGGCTACACCTTC; cdr3_aa: CSVEILSYGYTF
d_call: TRBD1; j_call: TRBJ2-4; clone_size: -; v_call: TRBV6-5; cdr3_nt: TGTGCCAGCAGTACACCGACCGGGACAGGGAACATTCAGTACTTC; cdr3_aa: CASSTPTGTGNIQYF
d_call: -; j_call: TRBJ1-1; clone_size: -; v_call: TRBV6-5; cdr3_nt: TGTGCCAGCAGTTCCCAGGGTGGGATGTTCTTT; cdr3_aa: CASSSQGGMFF
d_call: TRBD1; j_call: TRBJ2-7; clone_size: -; v_call: TRBV6-6; cdr3_nt: TGTGCCAGCAGTCGACCGGGACAGGGAAGCTACGAGCAGTACTTC; cdr3_aa: CASSRPGQGSYEQYF
d_call: -; j_call: TRBJ2-3; clone_size: once; v_call: TRBV2; cdr3_nt: TGTGCCAGCAGTGTGCGGAGGCCGCGAGGAGATACGCAGTATTTT; cdr3_aa: CASSVRRPRGDTQYF
d_call: TRBD2; j_call: TRBJ2-3; clone_size: -; v_call: TRBV7-6; cdr3_nt: TGTGCCAGCAGCTCTACTAGCGGGGGCACAGATACGCAGTATTTT; cdr3_aa: CASSSTSGGTDTQYF
d_call: -; j_call: TRBJ1-3; clone_size: -; v_call: TRBV12-5; cdr3_nt: TGTGCTAGTGGTTTGGTGCTACAGGAGATCGGAAACACCATATATTTT; cdr3_aa: CASGLVLQEIGNTIYF
d_call: -; j_call: TRBJ1-1; clone_size: -; v_call: TRBV11-2; cdr3_nt: TGTGCCAGCAGCTTAGGGGTCGCCAGGGGGAACACTGAAGCTTTCTTT; cdr3_aa: CASSLGVARGNTEAFF
d_call: TRBD1; j_call: TRBJ1-5; clone_size: many; v_call: TRBV27; cdr3_nt: TGTGCCAGCAGACGACAGGGCCAGGATCAGCCCCAGCATTTT; cdr3_aa: CASRRQGQDQPQHF
d_call: TRBD1; j_call: TRBJ1-2; clone_size: -; v_call: TRBV10-3; cdr3_nt: TGTGCCATCAGACGGACAGGGGGTAACTATGGCTACACCTTC; cdr3_aa: CAIRRTGGNYGYTF
d_call: TRBD1; j_call: TRBJ1-1; clone_size: -; v_call: TRBV6-2/TRBV6-3; cdr3_nt: TGTGCCAGCAGCCTTATTAAGGGACAGGGACCTACGGGAGCTTTCTTT; cdr3_aa: CASSLIKGQGPTGAFF
d_call: -; j_call: TRBJ1-5; clone_size: -; v_call: TRBV2; cdr3_nt: TGTGCCAGCAGTGAGGACAGTAGCAATCAGCCCCAGCATTTT; cdr3_aa: CASSEDSSNQPQHF
d_call: -; j_call: TRBJ2-7; clone_size: -; v_call: TRBV6-5; cdr3_nt: TGTGCCAGCAGCCCATACGGGACAACGGAAGGCGAGCAGTACTTC; cdr3_aa: CASSPYGTTEGEQYF
d_call: -; j_call: TRBJ2-6; clone_size: -; v_call: TRBV11-3; cdr3_nt: TGTGCCAGCAGCTTAGGGGCCTTGGGCTCTGGGGCCAACGTCCTGACTTTC; cdr3_aa: CASSLGALGSGANVLTF
d_call: TRBD1; j_call: TRBJ2-7; clone_size: -; v_call: TRBV6-1; cdr3_nt: TGTGCCAGCAGTGAGGGGACAGGGGGCTCCTACGAGCAGTACTTC; cdr3_aa: CASSEGTGGSYEQYF
d_call: -; j_call: TRBJ1-6; clone_size: -; v_call: TRBV30; cdr3_nt: TGTGCCTGGAAGGAACAGGGTAATTCACCCCTCCACTTT; cdr3_aa: CAWKEQGNSPLHF
d_call: -; j_call: TRBJ1-5; clone_size: -; v_call: TRBV7-2; cdr3_nt: TGTGCCAGCAGCTTAGCCAGGGCGGGAAGGCAGCCCCAGCATTTT; cdr3_aa: CASSLARAGRQPQHF
d_call: -; j_call: TRBJ1-1; clone_size: -; v_call: TRBV11-2; cdr3_nt: TGTGCCAGCAGCGGCCCGAGGACTGAAGCTTTCTTT; cdr3_aa: CASSGPRTEAFF
d_call: -; j_call: TRBJ2-5; clone_size: once; v_call: TRBV7-8; cdr3_nt: TGTGCCAGCAGCTTGATCGACAGGCAAGAGACCCAGTACTTC; cdr3_aa: CASSLIDRQETQYF
d_call: TRBD1; j_call: TRBJ1-5; clone_size: once; v_call: TRBV10-1; cdr3_nt: TGCGCCAGCAGTGAGTGGGGGACAGGCGATTATAGCAATCAGCCCCAGCATTTT; cdr3_aa: CASSEWGTGDYSNQPQHF
d_call: -; j_call: TRBJ1-2; clone_size: -; v_call: TRBV7-6; cdr3_nt: TGTGCCAGCAGCTTAGATGGGGGGGATGGCTACACCTTC; cdr3_aa: CASSLDGGDGYTF
d_call: -; j_call: TRBJ1-6; clone_size: -; v_call: TRBV6-5; cdr3_nt: TGTGCCAGCAGTTATACCGGGGTTCGATCACCCCTCCACTTT; cdr3_aa: CASSYTGVRSPLHF
d_call: -; j_call: TRBJ2-7; clone_size: -; v_call: TRBV7-2; cdr3_nt: TGTGCCAGCAGCTCGGGGGGTGGGACACTTCCCTTCGAGCAGTACTTC; cdr3_aa: CASSSGGGTLPFEQYF
d_call: -; j_call: TRBJ1-3; clone_size: -; v_call: TRBV21-1; cdr3_nt: TGTGCCAGCAGATTCTCAGGTGGAAACACCATATATTTT; cdr3_aa: CASRFSGGNTIYF
d_call: TRBD1; j_call: TRBJ2-3; clone_size: once; v_call: TRBV4-2; cdr3_nt: TGTGCCAGCAGCCAGGCAAGGTTGGGACAGGGGGCAGATACGCAGTATTTT; cdr3_aa: CASSQARLGQGADTQYF
d_call: -; j_call: TRBJ2-7; clone_size: -; v_call: TRBV5-1; cdr3_nt: TGCGCCAGCAGGGGGGACAGCGCCAGCGGGGAGCAGTACTTC; cdr3_aa: CASRGDSASGEQYF
d_call: -; j_call: TRBJ1-5; clone_size: -; v_call: TRBV7-8; cdr3_nt: TGTGCCAGCAGCACCACCGGGACTTCTGATCAGCCCCAGCATTTT; cdr3_aa: CASSTTGTSDQPQHF
d_call: -; j_call: TRBJ1-1; clone_size: -; v_call: TRBV6-2/TRBV6-3; cdr3_nt: TGTGCCAGCAGTTACAGGACAGAGAACACTGAAGCTTTCTTT; cdr3_aa: CASSYRTENTEAFF
d_call: -; j_call: TRBJ1-2; clone_size: -; v_call: TRBV5-4; cdr3_nt: TGTGCCAGCAGTTCCGACACGGTCCTTCAAGGGGGAGGCTACACCTTC; cdr3_aa: CASSSDTVLQGGGYTF
d_call: -; j_call: TRBJ1-1; clone_size: -; v_call: TRBV28; cdr3_nt: TGTGCCAGCGGCAGGGTTAACACTGAAGCTTTCTTT; cdr3_aa: CASGRVNTEAFF
d_call: -; j_call: TRBJ2-2; clone_size: -; v_call: TRBV6-5; cdr3_nt: TGTGCCAGCAAACTTGAAGACACCGGGGAGCTGTTTTTT; cdr3_aa: CASKLEDTGELFF
d_call: -; j_call: TRBJ1-5; clone_size: -; v_call: TRBV2; cdr3_nt: TGTGCCAGCAGTGAAGAGGGGGGGGATAGCAATCAGCCCCAGCATTTT; cdr3_aa: CASSEEGGDSNQPQHF
d_call: TRBD2; j_call: TRBJ2-4; clone_size: -; v_call: TRBV5-4; cdr3_nt: TGTGCCAGCAGCCCGGGGGGGTTCAAAAACATTCAGTACTTC; cdr3_aa: CASSPGGFKNIQYF
d_call: -; j_call: TRBJ2-2; clone_size: -; v_call: TRBV6-5; cdr3_nt: TGTGCCACCCCCGCCAGGGCGAACACCGGGGAGCTGTTTTTT; cdr3_aa: CATPARANTGELFF
d_call: TRBD1; j_call: TRBJ2-7; clone_size: -; v_call: TRBV5-6; cdr3_nt: TGTGCCAGCAGACCCGGACAGGAATACTACGAGCAGTACTTC; cdr3_aa: CASRPGQEYYEQYF
d_call: -; j_call: TRBJ1-2; clone_size: -; v_call: TRBV7-2; cdr3_nt: TGTGCCAGCAGCTTAGGGACAGTCAATCCGTCGAGGGGCTACACCTTC; cdr3_aa: CASSLGTVNPSRGYTF
d_call: -; j_call: TRBJ2-1; clone_size: once; v_call: TRBV7-8; cdr3_nt: TGTGCCAGCAGCTCCCTTCCGGGGGGCGGTTACAATGAGCAGTTCTTC; cdr3_aa: CASSSLPGGGYNEQFF
d_call: -; j_call: TRBJ2-2; clone_size: -; v_call: TRBV10-1; cdr3_nt: TGCGCCAGCAAGGGGGATACGAACACCGGGGAGCTGTTTTTT; cdr3_aa: CASKGDTNTGELFF
d_call: TRBD1; j_call: TRBJ1-3; clone_size: -; v_call: TRBV9; cdr3_nt: TGTGCCAGCAGCGTGACAGGGTACCAGTCTGGAAACACCATATATTTT; cdr3_aa: CASSVTGYQSGNTIYF
d_call: TRBD1; j_call: TRBJ2-7; clone_size: -; v_call: TRBV20-1; cdr3_nt: TGCAGTGCTAGTTCACAGGGGGGAGCCTACGAGCAGTACTTC; cdr3_aa: CSASSQGGAYEQYF
d_call: -; j_call: TRBJ2-7; clone_size: -; v_call: TRBV7-2; cdr3_nt: TGTGCCAGCAGCCGCTCGGAGGGGCCCTACGAGCAGTACTTC; cdr3_aa: CASSRSEGPYEQYF
d_call: TRBD1; j_call: TRBJ1-2; clone_size: -; v_call: TRBV4-3; cdr3_nt: TGCGCCAGCAGCCAAGGGGACAGGGGCGAAGGCTACACCTTC; cdr3_aa: CASSQGDRGEGYTF